The TCR beta chain under discussion was sequenced for a study of shared clonotypes between healthy human individuals. Study at large: The cohort had two women and three men, ages 18 to 49. Overall study findings and caveats: Non-shared clonotypes had lower generation probabilities than clonotypes shared by all four sorted-subset donors. Naive CD4 clonotypes were shared across several donors at about 5.2%.

Profiled with immunoSEQ multiplex PCR; TCRdb holds only in-frame clones, not every one. Among 2 million to 2.5 million clones listed, 93% were seen once. Germline V gene data show CDR1 as SGDLS and CDR2 as YYNGEE. CDR3 length: 17 amino acids. The ends were cut back, 4 bases at V and 1 base at J, with 21 bases in the middle. CD45RO-negative CD8 cells positively selected for CCR7 made up the naive population, which excluded terminally differentiated effector memory CD45RA+ cells. The study drew its donors from healthy HIV-negative adults without recent acute infections or vaccinations. In the case of this clone: What it binds is unknown.

The sample taken for sequencing was naive CD8+ T cells from PBMCs. The sequence came from a young man in good health. Some clones in this sample may be carry-over from other donors' samples. V is TRBV9 and J is TRBJ2-7; D gene unclear. In DNA form, the CDR3 reads TGTGCCAGCAGCATCGATTCCGGATGGGGATCATCCTACGAGCAGTACTTC. Translated: CASSIDSGWGSSYEQYF.